These 7 T cell receptor beta chains originate from one sample sequenced in a study of T cell responses to AZD1222 COVID-19 vaccine. The repertoire was sequenced with immunoSEQ multiplex PCR; TCRdb's copy has only in-frame clones and lacks some. The sample includes approximately 160,000 clones, approximately 88% of them seen just once. This specimen was peripheral blood, taken on day 0 of AZD1222 vaccination. Receptor source: an adult in good health.

The chain uses TRBV30 and TRBJ2-3, with D possibly matching TRBD2 (6 bases). The CDR3 length is 13 residues. Trimming took off 4 bases at V and 4 bases at J, with 12 bases between the two ends. Germline CDR1 GTSNPN, CDR2 SVGIG (reference sequence). The CDR3 bases are TGTGCCTGGACCCCAGGAGGGCCAGATACGCAGTATTTT. This encodes CAWTPGGPDTQYF.

The V call is TRBV24-1, the J call TRBJ2-1, with TRBD2 identical over 7 bases. With V trimmed by 6 bases and J by 1 base, 5 bases remained unmatched. The CDR3 extends over 15 amino acids. Per germline, CDR1 KGHDR and CDR2 SFDVKD. The CDR3 region has the DNA TGTGCCACCAGTAGGGAGGGAGGGTCCTACAATGAGCAGTTCTTC. It translates to CATSREGGSYNEQFF.

CDR3 coding DNA: TGTGCCAGAAGCTCCACAGGGTGTGGTCTCTGCTACACCTTC. This encodes CARSSTGCGLCYTF. The rearrangement links TRBV5-3 to TRBJ1-2; TRBD1 might be the D (6 bases). TRBV5-3 is an ORF for which the function is uncertain. This CDR3 has 14 residues. V was pared by 3 bases and J by 9 bases, with 18 bases between.

The chain couples TRBV28 to TRBJ1-1; D is ambiguous. The CDR3 has 15 residues. Germline CDR1 reads MDHEN; CDR2 reads SYDVKM. Trimming cost V 2 bases and J 2 bases, with 12 bases left between them. This CDR3 is CASSLGSIDNTEAFF. DNA for the CDR3: TGTGCCAGCAGTTTAGGCTCCATCGATAACACTGAAGCTTTCTTT. The whole variable domain, filled in from reference TRBV28 and TRBJ1-1, reads DVKVTQSSRYLVKRTGEKVFLECVQDMDHENMFWYRQDPGLGLRLIYFSYDVKMKEKGDIPEGYSVSREKKERFSLILESASTNQTSMYLCASSLGSIDNTEAFFGQGTRLTVV.

The rearrangement uses TRBV5-6 and TRBJ1-2; no clear D. CDR3 length: 14 residues. Germline CDR1 SGHDT, CDR2 YYEEEE. The V end lost 1 base, the J end lost 14 bases, and 21 bases lay between the germline ends. CDR3 region: CASSLISRLSDLTF. The CDR3, as DNA: TGTGCCAGCAGCTTGATCAGTAGGCTCTCGGACCTGACCTTC.

The chain has TRBV5-4 and TRBJ1-6, with 11 bases fitting TRBD1. Germline lookup yields CDR1 SGHNT and CDR2 YYREEE (reference sequence). This CDR3 has 16 residues. V shed 1 base and J 9 bases; nucleotides not matched to a gene: 6. As DNA, the CDR3 is TGTGCCAGCAGCTTGTTGGACAGGGGGCCCGGTTCACCCCTCCACTTT. Amino acid sequence: CASSLLDRGPGSPLHF.

The chain employs TRBV9 and TRBJ1-5; the D is unclear. Germline CDR1 and CDR2: SGDLS and YYNGEE. V was shortened by 1 base and J by 3 bases, with 11 bases between the two germline ends. The CDR3 is 15 residues long. The CDR3 DNA follows: TGTGCCAGCAGCGTACTAGGGCAGCTCAATCAGCCCCAGCATTTT. Translated, it gives CASSVLGQLNQPQHF.